These 13 T cell receptor beta chains share one sample of origin, sequenced in a study of cytomegalovirus exposure and HLA in healthy donors (dated by TCRdb to about 2017). Libraries were constructed by the immunoSEQ multiplex PCR assay. For the multiplex PCR, a mixture combining 60 forward primers for TCR Vbeta segments and 13 reverse primers for TCR Jbeta segments was used. In its TCRdb copy, this immuneACCESS table keeps in-frame sequences only and misses some clones. Where compared with another copy, unresolved V genes explain less than half of these, and the others have no known cause. This sample gives 65,000 to 95,000 clones in total; around four fifths of them show up just once. Together, the top ten hold roughly 2.6% of the sample. Material: PBMCs. The receptors stem from a male donor in good health and CMV-seropositive.

The chain recombines TRBV5-1 with TRBJ2-5, with a tentative D call TRBD2 (5 bases). CDR1 is SGHRS, CDR2 YFSETQ, per germline. The CDR3 covers 16 residues. V lost 5 bases, J lost 2 bases, and 19 bases lay in between. The CDR3 here is CASRPLVRAVQETQYF. The CDR3 DNA is TGCGCCAGCAGGCCATTGGTGCGGGCGGTACAAGAGACCCAGTACTTC.

This clone was seen a few times. The chain joins TRBV5-4 to TRBJ2-1, with D perhaps matching TRBD2 (6 bases). Trimming removed 4 bases from V and 6 bases from J, with 11 bases in between. Germline lookup yields CDR1 SGHNT and CDR2 YYREEE (reference sequence). The CDR3 extends over 13 amino acids. This CDR3 reads CASSILAGNEQFF. In nucleotides, the CDR3 is TGTGCCAGCAGCATACTAGCTGGCAATGAGCAGTTCTTC.

The chain joins TRBV19 to TRBJ2-6, with 8 bases identical to TRBD1. J lost 0 bases, V lost 6 bases, and 1 base had no gene match. This CDR3 has 15 amino acids. Germline V gives CDR1 LNHDA, CDR2 SQIVND (reference sequence). CDR3 sequence: CASRDRASGANVLTF. CDR3 coding DNA: TGTGCCAGTAGGGACAGGGCCTCTGGGGCCAACGTCCTGACTTTC.

The CDR3 bases are TGTGCCAGTGAACATCCGAACACCGGGGAGCTGTTTTTT. This translates into CASEHPNTGELFF. The genes are TRBV25-1 and TRBJ2-2; D call uncertain. The CDR3 is 13 residues long. Germline lookup yields CDR1 MGHDK and CDR2 SYGVNS. V was cut by 9 bases and J by 0 bases, with 8 bases left in between.

This chain uses TRBV25-1 with TRBJ2-1; TRBD2 matches at 11 bases. CDR1 is MGHDK, CDR2 SYGVNS, per germline. J lost 4 bases, V lost 6 bases, and 5 bases had no gene match. This CDR3 has 15 residues. The CDR3, as DNA: TGTGCCAGCAGATTAGCGGGAGGGGCGTACAATGAGCAGTTCTTC. It translates to CASRLAGGAYNEQFF.

The chain couples TRBV25-1 to TRBJ1-3; D ambiguous. CDR1 is MGHDK, CDR2 SYGVNS, per germline. The CDR3 loop spans 13 amino acids. V lost 4 bases to trimming and J lost 0 bases, with 4 bases between them. The CDR3 region has the DNA TGTGCCAGCAGTGTAATCTCTGGAAACACCATATATTTT. Residues: CASSVISGNTIYF.

The chain joins TRBV15 to TRBJ1-5; 9 nucleotides align to TRBD1. This CDR3 comprises 19 residues. Germline V gene sequence: CDR1 LNHNV, CDR2 YYDKDF (reference sequence). The V and J ends lost 0 bases and 4 bases, in that order; junction bases with no gene match: 13. DNA for the CDR3: TGTGCCACCAGCAGAGAAACTAAGCCTACCGGGACAGGGAATCAGCCCCAGCATTTT. This codes for CATSRETKPTGTGNQPQHF.

This chain joins TRBV6-1 and TRBJ2-7, with D hard to call. The CDR3 is 13 residues long. CDR1 is MNHNS, CDR2 SASEGT, per germline. V lost 5 bases, J lost 1 base, and 9 bases lay in between. CDR3 amino acids: CASSQSRSYEQYF. The CDR3 DNA reads TGTGCCAGCAGTCAAAGTAGATCCTACGAGCAGTACTTC.

The chain has TRBV7-9 and TRBJ1-2; 10 bases line up with TRBD1. Germline V gene data show CDR1 as SEHNR and CDR2 as FQNEAQ (reference sequence). The CDR3 is 15 amino acids. The ends lost 0 bases at V and 8 bases at J; junction bases unmatched: 6. The CDR3 DNA reads TGTGCCAGCAGCTTAGCGGAAGGACAGGGGGAAGGCTACACCTTC. Protein: CASSLAEGQGEGYTF.

The chain has TRBV11-2 and TRBJ2-3, with 9 bases aligning to TRBD2. The CDR3 runs 18 residues. The junction had 13 bases not matched to a gene; V was cut back by 2 bases and J by 4 bases. Per germline, CDR1 SGHAT and CDR2 FQNNGV. The CDR3 nucleotides are TGTGCCAGCAGCTTACTCCCCGCGGGAGGGTTGAGAGCAGATACGCAGTATTTT. Encoded protein: CASSLLPAGGLRADTQYF.

The CDR3 bases are TGTGCCAGCAGCCAAGACCCCCGGGGTGAGCAGTTCTTC. Translating it yields CASSQDPRGEQFF. The J gene is TRBJ2-1, the V gene TRBV4-2; a possible D gene is TRBD2 (5 bases). Germline CDR1 LGHNA, CDR2 YNFKEQ. V shed 0 bases and J shed 9 bases, with 9 bases lying between them. The CDR3 runs to 13 residues.

CDR3 sequence: CASSPGDRGAFF. The CDR3, as DNA: TGTGCCAGCTCACCAGGGGACAGGGGAGCTTTCTTT. V usage is TRBV18 and J usage is TRBJ1-1; 10 bases align to TRBD1. The CDR3 sequence is 12 residues long. Germline lookup yields CDR1 KGHSH and CDR2 LQKENI. V shed 2 bases and J 10 bases; nucleotides not matched to a gene: 1. The whole variable domain, remainder taken from reference TRBV18 and TRBJ1-1, is NAGVMQNPRHLVRRRGQEARLRCSPMKGHSHVYWYRQLPEEGLKFMVYLQKENIIDESGMPKERFSAEFPKEGPSILRIQQVVRGDSAAYFCASSPGDRGAFFGQGTRLTVV.

The V and J genes are TRBV18 and TRBJ1-5, with D unresolved. The length of the CDR3 is 15 residues. The germline V gene has CDR1 KGHSH and CDR2 LQKENI. V shed 1 base and J shed 7 bases, with 14 bases lying between them. The CDR3: CASSPRGETGQPQHF. CDR3 DNA: TGTGCCAGCTCACCACGTGGGGAAACGGGACAGCCCCAGCATTTT. The variable domain in full, with the rest retrieved from reference TRBV18 and TRBJ1-5, is NAGVMQNPRHLVRRRGQEARLRCSPMKGHSHVYWYRQLPEEGLKFMVYLQKENIIDESGMPKERFSAEFPKEGPSILRIQQVVRGDSAAYFCASSPRGETGQPQHFGDGTRLSIL.